The next 15 T cell receptor beta chains were all read from a single sample in a study of blood T cell repertoires in COVID-19. Assay: immunoSEQ multiplex PCR; the TCRdb copy retains only in-frame clones and omits some. In the table there are about 85,000 clones, under 85% of which are singletons. Input material: peripheral blood. These receptors were obtained from a man aged 65-85 years with acute or convalescent COVID-19.

The rearrangement joins TRBV7-3 to TRBJ1-3; a possible D gene is TRBD1 (5 bases). CDR1 and CDR2 (germline): SGHTA, FQGTGA. V was cut by 2 bases and J by 4 bases, with 6 bases left in between. The CDR3 loop spans 13 amino acids. The CDR3 region has the DNA TGTGCCAGCAGCTTAGGGGCGGGAAACACCATATATTTT. Translated: CASSLGAGNTIYF. Full variable domain (missing parts from reference TRBV7-3 and TRBJ1-3): GAGVSQTPSNKVTEKGKYVELRCDPISGHTALYWYRQSLGQGPEFLIYFQGTGAADDSGLPNDRFFAVRPEGSVSTLKIQRTERGDSAVYLCASSLGAGNTIYFGEGSWLTVV.

The chain recombines TRBV16 with TRBJ2-5; D possibly corresponds to TRBD1 (5 bases). This CDR3 contains 15 residues. Trimming stripped 2 bases from V and 8 bases from J, with 18 bases between. Germline V CDR1 and CDR2: KGHSY, FQNENV. As DNA, the CDR3 is TGTGCCAGCAGCCAAAATCCTAATCAGGGAAGCACCCAGTACTTC. Translating it yields CASSQNPNQGSTQYF.

This clone has more than one count but fewer than ten. The chain links TRBV19 to TRBJ2-1; 8 nucleotides align to TRBD1. The CDR3 is 15 residues long. The germline V gene has CDR1 LNHDA and CDR2 SQIVND (reference sequence). The trim removed 1 base at V and 2 bases at J, leaving 1 base unmatched. The CDR3 DNA sequence: TGTGCCAGTAGTATAGTCAGGGGGCCCTACAATGAGCAGTTCTTC. Translated, it gives CASSIVRGPYNEQFF. Full variable domain (rest looked up from reference TRBV19 and TRBJ2-1): DGGITQSPKYLFRKEGQNVTLSCEQNLNHDAMYWYRQDPGQGLRLIYYSQIVNDFQKGDIAEGYSVSREKKESFPLTVTSAQKNPTAFYLCASSIVRGPYNEQFFGPGTRLTVL.

The chain carries TRBV6-5 and TRBJ2-5, with TRBD2 as a possible D gene (5 bases). Trimming cost V 5 bases and J 5 bases, with 9 bases left between them. The germline gives CDR1 MNHEY, CDR2 SVGAGI. This CDR3 region has 12 residues. DNA of the CDR3: TGTGCCAGCAGTCGGGATGGCGAGACCCAGTACTTC. Protein sequence: CASSRDGETQYF.

The chain is built from TRBV15 and TRBJ1-1; 8 bases are shared with TRBD1. V lost 4 bases and J lost 1; bases outside the gene matches: 11. CDR1 LNHNV and CDR2 YYDKDF come from the germline V gene (reference sequence). CDR3 length: 17 amino acids. CDR3 region: CATSKLRTGNSNTEAFF. DNA for the CDR3: TGTGCCACCAGCAAACTAAGGACAGGGAACTCGAACACTGAAGCTTTCTTT.

The chain employs TRBV7-9 and TRBJ1-3; TRBD1 is a possible D gene (5 bases). The V end lost 2 bases, the J end lost 2 bases, and 7 bases lay between the germline ends. Germline V gene sequence: CDR1 SEHNR, CDR2 FQNEAQ (reference sequence). This CDR3 comprises 14 residues. The CDR3 bases are TGTGCCAGCAGCTTAATACAGGCTGGAAACACCATATATTTT. Its translation: CASSLIQAGNTIYF.

This chain uses TRBV18 with TRBJ2-7; D is possibly TRBD2 (5 bases). Between the trimmed V and J ends, which lost 2 bases and 2 bases, there was a span of 10 bases. Germline V lookup: CDR1 KGHSH, CDR2 LQKENI. This CDR3 spans 14 amino acids. The CDR3 is CASSPTGTTYEQYF. The CDR3 DNA is TGTGCCAGCTCACCAACGGGAACAACCTACGAGCAGTACTTC.

The chain combines TRBV19 with TRBJ1-5; unclear D gene. Trimming left V 6 bases short and J 4 bases short, with 10 bases between. Germline CDR1 reads LNHDA; CDR2 reads SQIVND (reference sequence). The CDR3 covers 13 residues. The CDR3 nucleotides read TGTGCCAGTAGCCACTATAATAATCAGCCCCAGCATTTT. It yields the protein CASSHYNNQPQHF.

This clone was detected only a few times. The rearrangement uses TRBV9 and TRBJ2-2, with D hard to call. Germline V gene lookup returns CDR1 SGDLS and CDR2 YYNGEE. The CDR3 extends over 14 amino acids. Between the trimmed V and J ends, which lost 4 bases and 5 bases, there was a span of 12 bases. The CDR3 here is CASSSQIATGELFF. In nucleotides, the CDR3 is TGTGCCAGCAGCTCTCAGATAGCAACCGGGGAGCTGTTTTTT.

This chain uses TRBV5-1 with TRBJ1-1, with D uncertain. Germline values: CDR1 SGHRS, CDR2 YFSETQ. The CDR3 runs 14 residues. The V gene lost 0 bases and the J gene lost 1 base, with 7 bases spanning the gap. The CDR3 bases are TGCGCCAGCAGCTTGGATTCCGGGAACACTGAAGCTTTCTTT. It translates to CASSLDSGNTEAFF.

The V and J genes are TRBV28 and TRBJ1-5, with 8 bases lining up with TRBD1. The CDR3 is 17 residues long. CDR1 is MDHEN, CDR2 SYDVKM, per germline. Germline trimming cut 5 bases from V and 2 bases from J; bases unmatched to any gene: 11. The CDR3 DNA reads as TGTGCCAGCAGTCCTTGGACAGGGCTAATGGGCAATCAGCCCCAGCATTTT. Residues: CASSPWTGLMGNQPQHF.

The J gene is TRBJ2-2, the V gene TRBV5-1; 9 nucleotides match TRBD1. V gave up 7 bases and J gave up 7 bases; unmatched junction bases: 11. This CDR3 contains 15 residues. Germline lookup yields CDR1 SGHRS and CDR2 YFSETQ. The CDR3 is CASGQGSLRDGELFF. CDR3 sequence (DNA): TGCGCCAGCGGACAGGGGTCGCTCCGGGACGGGGAGCTGTTTTTT.

This chain links TRBV11-2 with TRBJ2-1; D might be TRBD1 (6 bases). CDR1 and CDR2 from the germline V gene are SGHAT and FQNNGV. This CDR3 comprises 16 residues. Trimming pared 2 bases from V and 0 bases from J, leaving 11 bases between. CDR3 amino acids: CASSLRADSSYNEQFF. In nucleotides, the CDR3 is TGTGCCAGCAGCTTACGTGCGGACAGCTCCTACAATGAGCAGTTCTTC.

About this clone: One end of the junction does not line up with germline, which may come from a read error. This sequence joins TRBV7-9 and TRBJ2-1, with a possible D match to TRBD2 (5 bases). The CDR3 spans 12 residues. CDR1 is SEHNR and CDR2 is FQNEAQ in the germline V gene (reference sequence). CDR3 residues: CANSLGGNEQFF. For the CDR3, the DNA is TGTGCCAACAGCTTAGGAGGTAATGAGCAGTTCTTC.

This clone was counted once. V is TRBV3-1 (or the pseudogene TRBV3-2) and J is TRBJ2-2, with D possibly being TRBD1 (6 bases). This CDR3 region has 14 residues. The germline V and J ends were trimmed by 4 bases and 8 bases, with 14 bases remaining between them. Germline V lookup: CDR1 LGHDT, CDR2 YNNKEL (reference sequence). Written as DNA, the CDR3 is TGTGCCAGCAGCCCTCAACAGGGAAGAGGGGAGCTGTTTTTT. Its translation: CASSPQQGRGELFF.